Sequencing of this T cell receptor beta chain was carried out in a study of human T cells and chemical hapten exposure. Germline-derived CDR1 and CDR2 are DFQATT and SNEGSKA (reference sequence). The V and J ends lost 0 bases and 2 bases respectively, with 5 bases between them. This CDR3 region has 12 residues. TCRdb processed the RACE reads anew with MiXCR; each CDR3 protein has one entry. The sample includes 60,000 to 90,000 distinct CDR3 sequences, approximately 8.1% of them seen just once. Described time point: healthy volunteer bleed at 6 weeks. The authors' total RNA extraction used unfractionated whole blood. This clonotype was picked up many times.

The chain is built from TRBV20-1 and TRBJ2-7; no reliable D call. The sample taken for sequencing was whole blood. The sequence derives from a female donor in good health. Some clones in this sample may be carry-over from other donors' samples. The CDR3: CSARDQAYEQYF. The CDR3 nucleotides are TGCAGTGCTAGAGACCAAGCCTACGAGCAGTACTTC.